These 8 T cell receptor beta chains were all obtained from the same sample, sequenced in a study of vaccination and CD4 T cells after COVID-19. These receptors' targets are unknown. As to time point: late sampling 161 to 241 days after vaccination in a few convalescent patients. The treatment denotes: approximately nine-day PBMC culture with coronavirus spike peptide pools or control peptides (ViraFEST assay). Oncomine TCR Beta short-read sequencing was applied to DNA from cultured CD4+ T cells. Via MiXCR, TCRdb re-called the PCR reads, giving one row per CDR3 protein. The sample includes some 25,000 distinct CDR3 sequences, roughly 29% seen only once; the top ten take roughly 3%. The sequenced sample was CD4+ T cells from blood, cultured in vitro, obtained about 7 months after SARS-CoV-2 vaccination. These TCRs come from a human donor who had recovered from COVID-19.

In this sample, this clonotype turned up a few times. The chain uses TRBV7-9 and TRBJ2-7; 8 bases align to TRBD1. J lost 4 bases, V lost 8 bases, and 10 bases had no gene match. The length of the CDR3 is 14 residues. Germline loops: CDR1 SEHNR, CDR2 FQNEAQ (reference sequence). DNA for the CDR3: TGTGCCAGCGGGGACGACAGGGGCGGGTACGAGCAGTACTTC. Its protein is CASGDDRGGYEQYF.

The J gene is TRBJ2-1, the V gene TRBV7-9; D is tentatively TRBD1 or TRBD2 (5 bases each). CDR1 and CDR2 (germline): SEHNR, FQNEAQ (reference sequence). With 6 bases removed from V and 10 bases from J, the gap between germline ends came to 13 bases. The CDR3 contains 12 residues. The CDR3 sequence is CASSWGRGEQFF. DNA of the CDR3: TGTGCCAGCAGTTGGGGACGCGGCGAGCAGTTCTTC.

The sample holds a few counts of this clonotype. The CDR3, as DNA: TGTGCCAGCAGTGAAGGGGACATCCCTCGTCCCCAGCATTTT. Translation: CASSEGDIPRPQHF. This sequence joins TRBV6-1 and TRBJ1-5; weak D call: TRBD1 (6 bases). Deletions cut 1 base from V and 10 bases from J, with 14 bases between. The CDR3 contains 14 residues. Looked up from germline, CDR1 is MNHNS and CDR2 is SASEGT.

V and J are TRBV7-2 and TRBJ2-3, with 13 bases aligning to TRBD2. J gave up 5 bases and V 4 bases, and 6 bases lay outside the gene matches. Per germline, CDR1 SGHTA and CDR2 FQGNSA. This CDR3 is 16 amino acids long. The CDR3 spells CASSSLAGGFVDTQYF. The CDR3 DNA reads TGTGCCAGCAGCTCACTAGCGGGAGGGTTTGTAGATACGCAGTATTTT.

The chain carries TRBV20-1 and TRBJ2-5, with D perhaps matching TRBD1 or TRBD2 (5 bases each). The CDR3 is 13 residues long. V was cut by 3 bases and J by 2 bases, with 10 bases left in between. Germline V lookup: CDR1 DFQATT, CDR2 SNEGSKA (reference sequence). The CDR3 DNA reads as TGCAGTGCTAGGGGGGTGCCGCAAGAGACCCAGTACTTC. Its protein product is CSARGVPQETQYF.

This clonotype has just a few counts. The rearrangement joins TRBV7-2 to TRBJ2-7; the D is unclear. Trimming cost V 5 bases and J 6 bases, with 11 bases left between them. The CDR3 has 12 amino acids. Germline V gene lookup returns CDR1 SGHTA and CDR2 FQGNSA. The CDR3: CASSRHLGEQYF. CDR3 bases: TGTGCCAGCAGCAGACACCTAGGCGAGCAGTACTTC. Complete variable domain (other parts from reference TRBV7-2 and TRBJ2-7): GAGVSQSPSNKVTEKGKDVELRCDPISGHTALYWYRQSLGQGLEFLIYFQGNSAPDKSGLPSDRFSAERTGGSVSTLTIQRTQQEDSAVYLCASSRHLGEQYFGPGTRLTVT.

This clonotype has just a few counts. The chain couples TRBV7-3 to TRBJ2-7; tentative D call: TRBD2 (6 bases). Trimming stripped 2 bases from V and 3 bases from J, with 8 bases between. This CDR3 is 13 amino acids long. Germline assignment: CDR1 SGHTA and CDR2 FQGTGA. The CDR3 region has the DNA TGTGCCAGCAGCTTAGGGCGGGACTACGAGCAGTACTTC. It translates to CASSLGRDYEQYF.

A note on this clonotype: A much more abundant neighbour one base away suggests this may be a read error. The chain recombines TRBV7-9 with TRBJ1-2, with TRBD1 matching 10 bases. This CDR3 region has 14 residues. Germline CDR1 reads SEHNR; CDR2 reads FQNEAQ (reference sequence). The V gene end was trimmed by 5 bases and the J gene end by 7 bases; junction bases not matched to a gene: 7. Here the CDR3 reads CASSPPGQGIGYTF. Written as DNA, the CDR3 is TGTGCCAGCAGCCCTCCGGGACAGGGGATTGGCTACACCTTC.